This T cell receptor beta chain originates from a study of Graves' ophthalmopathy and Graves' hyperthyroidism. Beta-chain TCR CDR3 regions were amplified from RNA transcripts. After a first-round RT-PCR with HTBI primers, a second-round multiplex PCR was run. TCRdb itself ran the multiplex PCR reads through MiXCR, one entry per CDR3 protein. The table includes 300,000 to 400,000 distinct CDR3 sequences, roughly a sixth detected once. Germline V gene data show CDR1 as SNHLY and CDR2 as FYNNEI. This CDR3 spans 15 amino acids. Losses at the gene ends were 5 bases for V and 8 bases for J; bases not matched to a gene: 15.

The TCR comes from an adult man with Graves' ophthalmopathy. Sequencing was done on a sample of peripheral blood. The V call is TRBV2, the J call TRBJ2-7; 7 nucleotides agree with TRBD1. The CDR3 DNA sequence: TGTGCCAGCAGTAAAAACTACGGGACAGATCTGCAGCAGTACTTC. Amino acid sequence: CASSKNYGTDLQQYF. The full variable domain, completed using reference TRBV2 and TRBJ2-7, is EPEVTQTPSHQVTQMGQEVILRCVPISNHLYFYWYRQILGQKVEFLVSFYNNEISEKSEIFDDQFSVERPDGSNFTLKIRSTKLEDSAMYFCASSKNYGTDLQQYFGPGTRLTVT.